The present entry profiles one T cell receptor beta chain with its context. Its antigen is unidentified. In germline, CDR1 is LGHNT, CDR2 FRNRAP. The CDR3 is made up of 20 amino acids. V gave up 0 bases and J gave up 0 bases; unmatched junction bases: 10. The protocol was immunoSEQ multiplex PCR, while the TCRdb copy is restricted to in-frame clones and leaves out a portion. The profile shows some 160,000 clones, about 91% of them singletons. The sample belongs to a study of T cell responses to AZD1222 COVID-19 vaccine. The study, taken as a whole, reports: Reportedly, nearly half of unique spike TCRs recognized epitopes outside B.1.351/B.1.1.7 mutations. Females outnumbered males among donors, who were mostly white British; clonal diversity was possibly underestimated. The number of AZD1222 recipients seropositive at baseline was only 6 or 7. Distributed over spike, vaccine-associated CD4 TCRs predominated at 160-218 and 743-854.

This chain joins TRBV12-5 and TRBJ2-1; 11 bases line up with TRBD2. This TCR derives from an adult in good health. The input for sequencing was peripheral blood, taken on day 0 of AZD1222 vaccination. Here the CDR3 reads CASGLVLGLAGASSYNEQFF. CDR3 DNA: TGTGCTAGTGGTTTGGTACTTGGACTAGCGGGTGCAAGCTCCTACAATGAGCAGTTCTTC.